A single sample is the source of the 20 T cell receptor beta chains below, sequenced in a study of cytomegalovirus exposure and HLA in healthy donors. Both 60 Vbeta primers and 13 Jbeta primers went into the PCR. Data came from immunoSEQ multiplex PCR; TCRdb stores just in-frame clones and leaves some out. This table has 130,000 to 150,000 clones, approximately 80% appearing once. Sequences were obtained from PBMCs. These receptors were obtained from a man aged 40-55 years in good health and CMV-seropositive.

The chain recombines TRBV6-5 with TRBJ1-2, with a possible D match to TRBD1 (5 bases). The CDR3 extends over 15 amino acids. Germline V lookup: CDR1 MNHEY, CDR2 SVGAGI. Trimming shortened V by 0 bases and J by 7 bases, and 15 bases separated the two germline ends. Here the CDR3 reads CASSYSPGGLSGYTF. CDR3 in DNA: TGTGCCAGCAGTTACTCGCCCGGGGGGTTAAGTGGCTACACCTTC.

This sequence joins TRBV5-6 and TRBJ1-6; tentatively, D is TRBD1 (5 bases). Looked up from germline, CDR1 is SGHDT and CDR2 is YYEEEE. CDR3 length: 12 residues. V dropped 4 bases and J dropped 7 bases, with 6 bases sitting between them. The DNA of the CDR3 is TGTGCCAGCAGCCCAGGGAATTCACCCCTCCACTTT. Encoded protein: CASSPGNSPLHF.

This rearrangement joins TRBV5-1 to TRBJ2-3, with D possibly matching TRBD1 (6 bases). Germline V CDR1 and CDR2: SGHRS, YFSETQ. Deletions cut 4 bases from V and 2 bases from J, with 14 bases between. This CDR3 has 15 amino acids. Here the CDR3 reads CASSKYRDNTDTQYF. The CDR3 DNA reads as TGCGCCAGCAGCAAATACCGGGACAACACAGATACGCAGTATTTT. The full variable domain, its missing parts supplied by reference TRBV5-1 and TRBJ2-3, is KAGVTQTPRYLIKTRGQQVTLSCSPISGHRSVSWYQQTPGQGLQFLFEYFSETQRNKGNFPGRFSGRQFSNSRSEMNVSTLELGDSALYLCASSKYRDNTDTQYFGPGTRLTVL.

The chain carries TRBV11-2 and TRBJ1-2; D uncertain. CDR1 and CDR2 (germline): SGHAT, FQNNGV. The CDR3 length is 14 residues. The ends were cut back, 0 bases at V and 4 bases at J, with 9 bases in the middle. The CDR3 region has the DNA TGTGCCAGCAGCTTAGAAATGTCCCTCTATGGCTACACCTTC. This gives the protein CASSLEMSLYGYTF.

The chain employs TRBV6-5 and TRBJ2-1, with TRBD2 as a possible D gene (6 bases). Per the germline V gene, CDR1 is MNHEY and CDR2 is SVGAGI. V lost 0 bases to trimming and J lost 8 bases, with 11 bases between them. This CDR3 has 14 residues. CDR3 loop: CASSYSLAPHEQFF. The CDR3 DNA reads as TGTGCCAGCAGTTACTCTCTAGCGCCCCATGAGCAGTTCTTC.

The chain has TRBV10-3 and TRBJ2-2; a possible D gene is TRBD1 (5 bases). Trimming removed 10 bases at V and 5 bases at J, with 8 bases between. Germline CDR1 ENHRY, CDR2 SYGVKD. The CDR3 runs to 11 residues. The DNA for the CDR3 is TGTGCCACGAGACAGACCGGGGAGCTGTTTTTT. It encodes CATRQTGELFF.

J is TRBJ2-4 and V is TRBV4-2; D may be TRBD2 (5 bases). Looked up from germline, CDR1 is LGHNA and CDR2 is YNFKEQ. The CDR3 extends over 18 amino acids. The V end was cut by 4 bases, the J end by 1 base, with 20 bases between. CDR3 loop: CASSPGELGYYAKNIQYF. For the CDR3, the DNA is TGTGCCAGCAGCCCCGGGGAGCTCGGATACTACGCCAAAAACATTCAGTACTTC.

The chain uses TRBV25-1 and TRBJ1-1; TRBD1 matches 7 bases. This CDR3 contains 14 residues. Germline trimming cut 6 bases from V and 1 base from J; bases unmatched to any gene: 5. Germline V lookup: CDR1 MGHDK, CDR2 SYGVNS. For the CDR3, the DNA is TGTGCCAGCAGAAGACAGGGATGGAACACTGAAGCTTTCTTT. Protein sequence: CASRRQGWNTEAFF.

The chain recombines TRBV19 with TRBJ2-3; 10 bases are shared with TRBD1. CDR1 and CDR2 from the germline V gene are LNHDA and SQIVND (reference sequence). The CDR3 has 15 amino acids. Trimming took 4 bases from V and 5 from J; bases not matched to a gene: 6. CDR3 residues: CASSTRTGGQDTQYF. The CDR3 region has the DNA TGTGCCAGTAGTACCCGGACAGGGGGGCAAGATACGCAGTATTTT.

The J gene is TRBJ1-5, the V gene TRBV9; no clear D. This CDR3 is built from 15 residues. V was clipped by 4 bases and J by 2 bases, with 13 bases between them. The germline V gene encodes CDR1 SGDLS and CDR2 YYNGEE. CDR3 protein: CASSKEGGGNQPQHF. For the CDR3, the DNA is TGTGCCAGCAGCAAAGAGGGTGGGGGCAATCAGCCCCAGCATTTT.

The chain employs TRBV5-1 and TRBJ2-5; possible D gene TRBD1, 6 bases. Germline values: CDR1 SGHRS, CDR2 YFSETQ. V lost 4 bases to trimming and J lost 4 bases, with 17 bases between them. The CDR3 runs to 15 residues. The CDR3 protein is CASSLQTGGLETQYF. CDR3 in DNA: TGCGCCAGCAGCCTTCAGACAGGAGGTTTAGAGACCCAGTACTTC.

The chain uses TRBV2 and TRBJ1-1; tentatively, D is TRBD1 (6 bases). Germline CDR1 SNHLY, CDR2 FYNNEI. V lost 11 bases, J lost 3 bases, and 19 bases lay in between. The CDR3 extends over 14 amino acids. CDR3 sequence (DNA): TGTGCCCCAATAATCAGGGGAGCGGACACTGAAGCTTTCTTT. This codes for CAPIIRGADTEAFF.

About this clone: Its ends do not fully match the called genes, so a read error is possible. The V gene is TRBV9, the J gene TRBJ2-5; 7 bases map to TRBD1. This CDR3 region has 13 residues. Per germline, CDR1 SGDLS and CDR2 YYNGEE. CDR3 nucleotides: TGTGCCAGCAGCGTAGCGGGACAGCAACCCTCGCACTTC. The encoded protein is CASSVAGQQPSHF.

The J gene is TRBJ2-1, the V gene TRBV30; tentative D call: TRBD2 (7 bases). V was shortened by 8 bases and J by 10 bases, with 18 bases between the two germline ends. This CDR3 comprises 12 residues. Germline lookup yields CDR1 GTSNPN and CDR2 SVGIG (reference sequence). The CDR3 spells CATWRGGGEQFF. CDR3 DNA sequence: TGTGCCACATGGAGGGGGGGAGGGGAGCAGTTCTTC.

The chain recombines TRBV2 with TRBJ2-5; 7 nucleotides agree with TRBD1. The J call may be wrong; the DNA end is better matched by TRBJ2-7. CDR1 and CDR2 (germline): SNHLY, FYNNEI. The CDR3 length is 15 residues. The CDR3 bases are TGTGCCAGCAGTGAAGGCCAGGGGGATTCCTACGAGCAGTACTTC. This gives the protein CASSEGQGDSYEQYF.

This sequence joins TRBV7-8 and TRBJ1-4, with D perhaps matching TRBD1 (5 bases). The V gene's germline CDR1 is SGHVS and CDR2 FQNEAQ. CDR3 length equals 16 residues. Trimming stripped 1 base from V and 4 bases from J, with 13 bases between. The CDR3 sequence: CASSLGGGLRNEKLFF. Here the CDR3 DNA reads TGTGCCAGCAGCTTAGGGGGGGGATTGCGTAATGAAAAACTGTTTTTT.

The chain joins TRBV7-9 to TRBJ1-2, with TRBD1 identical over 7 bases. The CDR3 spans 14 residues. The junction had 7 bases not matched to a gene; V was cut back by 5 bases and J by 4 bases. CDR1 and CDR2 from the germline V gene are SEHNR and FQNEAQ (reference sequence). The CDR3 here is CASSPTGEVYGYTF. The CDR3 DNA reads as TGTGCCAGCAGCCCAACAGGGGAGGTCTATGGCTACACCTTC.

CDR3 in amino acids: CASSFQVGGQETQYF. The CDR3, as DNA: TGTGCCAGCAGCTTCCAGGTGGGGGGTCAAGAGACCCAGTACTTC. This sequence joins TRBV5-6 and TRBJ2-5; possibly TRBD2 for D (6 bases). Germline lookup yields CDR1 SGHDT and CDR2 YYEEEE. The CDR3 covers 15 residues. Trimming cost V 2 bases and J 2 bases, with 13 bases left between them.

The rearrangement links TRBV19 to TRBJ2-7; D unresolved. This CDR3 has 14 residues. V lost 9 bases and J 6 bases, leaving 21 bases between the germline ends. Germline V gene lookup returns CDR1 LNHDA and CDR2 SQIVND (reference sequence). The CDR3 spells CASRTRWADSEQYF. The CDR3 DNA reads TGTGCCAGCCGAACCCGATGGGCAGATTCCGAGCAGTACTTC.

The genes are TRBV7-2 and TRBJ1-1, with a tentative D call TRBD1 (5 bases). Germline CDR1 SGHTA, CDR2 FQGNSA. CDR3 length equals 12 residues. Trimming removed 5 bases from V and 3 bases from J, with 7 bases in between. The CDR3 coding sequence is TGTGCCAGCAGCAGGGGTGACACTGAAGCTTTCTTT. Amino acids: CASSRGDTEAFF.